This entry is about one T cell receptor beta chain. Germline V gives CDR1 SGHNT, CDR2 YENEEA. V lost 0 bases and J lost 8; bases outside the gene matches: 9. The CDR3 has 15 residues. TCRdb's copy holds only in-frame clones and misses some; the assay was immunoSEQ multiplex PCR. Of 150,000 to 200,000 clones detected, 85% to 90% appear once; the ten largest clones hold roughly 3.6%. This sample stems from a study of blood T cell repertoires in COVID-19. The source material was peripheral blood. V gene TRBV11-3 combines with J gene TRBJ1-2; TRBD1 agrees at 7 bases. The source of this sequence is a man younger than 35 with active or convalescent COVID-19. CDR3 in DNA: TGTGCCAGCAGCTTAGAGTCGCGACAGGGCGACGGCTACACCTTC. Protein sequence: CASSLESRQGDGYTF.